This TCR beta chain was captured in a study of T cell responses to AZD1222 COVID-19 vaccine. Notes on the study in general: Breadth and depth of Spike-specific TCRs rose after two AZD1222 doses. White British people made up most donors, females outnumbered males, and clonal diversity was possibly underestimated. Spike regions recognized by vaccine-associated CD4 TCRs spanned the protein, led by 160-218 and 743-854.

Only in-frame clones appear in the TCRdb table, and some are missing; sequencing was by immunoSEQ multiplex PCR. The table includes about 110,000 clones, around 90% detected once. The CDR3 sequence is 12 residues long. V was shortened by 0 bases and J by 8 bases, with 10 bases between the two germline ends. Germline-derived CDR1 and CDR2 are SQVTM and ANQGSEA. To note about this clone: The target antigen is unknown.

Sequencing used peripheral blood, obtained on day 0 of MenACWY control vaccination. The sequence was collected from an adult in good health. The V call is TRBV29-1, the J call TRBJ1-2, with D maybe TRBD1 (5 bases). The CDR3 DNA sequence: TGCAGCGTTGAAGATGGGACTCTAGGCTACACCTTC. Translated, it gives CSVEDGTLGYTF.